A selection of T cell receptor beta chains follows, all from one sample in a study of metastatic and nonmetastatic thyroid tumors. TCRdb re-called clones from the PCR reads using MiXCR. The sample includes tens of thousands of clones, 17% of them seen just once. The sequencing input was tumor tissue. The receptor set was obtained from a female donor with papillary thyroid cancer or a benign thyroid nodule (not recorded which). Some clones in this sample may be carry-over from other donors' samples. The CDR3 runs from the conserved cysteine through the conserved F or W. The order of the fields is D gene, clone size, J gene, V gene, CDR3 protein, CDR3 DNA. A D gene is named only where the DNA matches it firmly. Clone size is given for some rows only: seen once, a few or many times, or a class if the clone is expanded.

D: .; size: medium-sized; J: TRBJ1-2; V: TRBV28; CDR3: CASSSPPPYGYTF; DNA: TGTGCCAGCAGTTCCCCCCCCCCGTATGGCTACACCTTC
D: TRBD1; size: many; J: TRBJ1-2; V: TRBV6-1; CDR3: CASTPGRGPRGYTF; DNA: TGTGCCAGCACCCCCGGCAGGGGGCCACGTGGCTACACCTTC
D: .; size: few; J: TRBJ1-6; V: TRBV28; CDR3: CASTNCWGNSPLHF; DNA: TGTGCCAGCACCAACTGCTGGGGGAATTCACCCCTCCACTTT
D: .; size: many; J: TRBJ1-1; V: TRBV28; CDR3: CASSPRGTEAFF; DNA: TGTGCCAGCAGTCCAAGGGGGACTGAAGCTTTCTTT
D: .; size: many; J: TRBJ1-6; V: TRBV20-1; CDR3: CSARGPNSPLHF; DNA: TGCAGTGCTAGAGGGCCAAATTCACCCCTCCACTTT
D: TRBD2; size: many; J: TRBJ2-3; V: TRBV9; CDR3: CASSPGLTSGSTDTQYF; DNA: TGTGCCAGCAGCCCCGGACTAACTAGCGGGAGTACAGATACGCAGTATTTT
D: .; size: many; J: TRBJ1-3; V: TRBV19; CDR3: CASSKAGPASGNTIYF; DNA: TGTGCCAGTAGTAAGGCGGGACCGGCCTCTGGAAACACCATATATTTT
D: .; size: many; J: TRBJ1-5; V: TRBV29-1; CDR3: CSVGTAPGWPQHF; DNA: TGCAGCGTTGGGACCGCCCCCGGATGGCCCCAGCATTTT
D: .; size: many; J: TRBJ2-1; V: TRBV3-1; CDR3: CASSQDPSSYNEQFF; DNA: TGTGCCAGCAGCCAAGACCCAAGCTCCTACAATGAGCAGTTCTTC
D: .; size: many; J: TRBJ1-6; V: TRBV3-1; CDR3: CASSQVRGGASYSPLHF; DNA: TGTGCCAGCAGCCAAGTTAGGGGGGGGGCATCGTATTCACCCCTCCACTTT
D: .; size: .; J: TRBJ2-7; V: TRBV5-1; CDR3: CASSLSWGRLSYEQYF; DNA: TGCGCCAGCAGCTTGTCCTGGGGCCGCCTATCGTACGAGCAGTACTTC
D: .; size: many; J: TRBJ2-6; V: TRBV12-3/TRBV12-4; CDR3: CASRPTGLGGANVLTF; DNA: TGTGCCAGCAGGCCGACTGGTCTGGGTGGGGCCAACGTCCTGACTTTC
D: .; size: many; J: TRBJ2-7; V: TRBV19; CDR3: CASSRDGYEQYF; DNA: TGTGCCAGTAGTAGGGACGGGTACGAGCAGTACTTC
D: .; size: many; J: TRBJ2-7; V: TRBV30; CDR3: CACTPGDSSSYEQYF; DNA: TGTGCCTGTACGCCGGGGGACAGCAGCTCCTACGAGCAGTACTTC
D: .; size: many; J: TRBJ1-2; V: TRBV19; CDR3: CASSSGQNYGYTF; DNA: TGTGCCAGTAGTTCAGGACAGAACTATGGCTACACCTTC
D: .; size: many; J: TRBJ2-5; V: TRBV6-1; CDR3: CASSRVQETQYF; DNA: TGTGCCAGCTCTCGGGTCCAAGAGACCCAGTACTTC
D: TRBD1; size: many; J: TRBJ2-5; V: TRBV20-1; CDR3: CSPWGRGLPQETQYF; DNA: TGCAGCCCCTGGGGCAGGGGGCTCCCCCAAGAGACCCAGTACTTC
D: .; size: .; J: TRBJ2-5; V: TRBV19; CDR3: CASIPDRTWGQETQYF; DNA: TGTGCCAGTATACCGGACCGGACATGGGGCCAAGAGACCCAGTACTTC
D: .; size: .; J: TRBJ2-3; V: TRBV27; CDR3: CASILSSWNTDTQYF; DNA: TGTGCCAGCATTTTATCTAGCTGGAACACAGATACGCAGTATTTT
D: .; size: many; J: TRBJ2-2; V: TRBV5-1; CDR3: CASSLNGELFF; DNA: TGCGCCAGCAGCTTGAACGGGGAGCTGTTTTTT
D: TRBD1; size: .; J: TRBJ1-1; V: TRBV6-1; CDR3: CASRDRGTYTEAFF; DNA: TGTGCCAGCAGGGACAGGGGGACGTACACTGAAGCTTTCTTT
D: .; size: many; J: TRBJ2-7; V: TRBV7-2; CDR3: CASSPQAESVYEQYF; DNA: TGTGCCAGCAGCCCTCAGGCAGAGTCCGTCTACGAGCAGTACTTC
D: .; size: .; J: TRBJ2-6; V: TRBV27; CDR3: CASMPNHPSRANVLTF; DNA: TGTGCCAGCATGCCAAATCACCCCTCTCGGGCCAACGTCCTGACTTTC
D: .; size: many; J: TRBJ1-5; V: TRBV6-1; CDR3: CASSERGAYQPQHF; DNA: TGTGCCAGCAGTGAACGAGGGGCCTATCAGCCCCAGCATTTT
D: .; size: .; J: TRBJ2-1; V: TRBV20-1; CDR3: CISRDSGEQFF; DNA: TGCATTTCTAGAGACTCGGGGGAGCAGTTCTTC
D: .; size: .; J: TRBJ2-1; V: TRBV5-4; CDR3: CASSLGNFGEQFF; DNA: TGTGCCAGCAGCCTAGGGAACTTTGGGGAGCAGTTCTTC
D: TRBD1; size: few; J: TRBJ2-7; V: TRBV28; CDR3: CASSIWGTGVSTYEQYF; DNA: TGTGCCAGCAGTATCTGGGGGACAGGGGTCTCCACCTATGAGCAGTACTTC
D: TRBD1; size: many; J: TRBJ1-2; V: TRBV27; CDR3: CASSLHRGNYGYTF; DNA: TGTGCCAGCAGTTTGCACAGGGGGAACTATGGCTACACCTTC